A single sample gave rise to the 17 T cell receptor beta chains below, sequenced in a study of blood T cell repertoires in COVID-19. Method: immunoSEQ multiplex PCR; TCRdb's copy keeps in-frame clones and lacks some. This sample has hundreds of thousands of clones; approximately 86% occur once, and the top ten carry over 2%. Input material: peripheral blood. These receptors all stem from a woman aged 30 to 39 who had recovered from COVID-19.

The chain joins TRBV6-2 or TRBV6-3 to TRBJ1-1; the match to TRBD1 covers 9 bases. J was trimmed by 7 bases and V by 5 bases; bases with no gene match: 8. Germline-derived CDR1 and CDR2 are MNHEY and SVGEGT. The CDR3 covers 14 residues. This CDR3 is CASSLGQGQGEAFF. The CDR3 coding sequence is TGTGCCAGCAGTCTCGGACAGGGGCAGGGTGAAGCTTTCTTT.

The V call is TRBV9, the J call TRBJ2-1; a weak D match, TRBD1 (5 bases). The V gene's germline CDR1 is SGDLS and CDR2 YYNGEE. V lost 4 bases and J lost 7, with 18 bases in between. CDR3 length: 15 residues. The CDR3 region is CASSPIGAVGNEQFF. The CDR3, as DNA: TGTGCCAGCAGCCCCATTGGGGCGGTTGGGAATGAGCAGTTCTTC.

This chain links TRBV4-3 with TRBJ2-7; possibly TRBD2 for D (6 bases). V gave up 1 base and J gave up 4 bases, with 17 bases separating them. The CDR3 is 16 amino acids. CDR1 is LGHNA, CDR2 YSLEER, per germline. CDR3 DNA: TGCGCCAGCAGCCAAGGTTTCCGGGGAGGAGGATACGAGCAGTACTTC. Amino acids: CASSQGFRGGGYEQYF.

CDR3 bases: TGTGCCAGCAGCCCACGACAGGGTCGTAACTATGGCTACACCTTC. Amino acid sequence: CASSPRQGRNYGYTF. The rearrangement uses TRBV7-9 and TRBJ1-2, with 7 bases identical to TRBD1. The CDR3 is 15 residues long. CDR1 is SEHNR and CDR2 is FQNEAQ in the germline V gene (reference sequence). V lost 5 bases and J lost 1; bases outside the gene matches: 7.

This chain joins TRBV5-4 and TRBJ1-1; possible D gene TRBD1, 5 bases. CDR1 is SGHNT, CDR2 YYREEE, per germline (reference sequence). Trimming removed 5 bases at V and 0 bases at J, with 14 bases between. The CDR3 is 15 residues long. The DNA for the CDR3 is TGTGCCAGCAGGACTTGGGGGGGAATGAACACTGAAGCTTTCTTT. Its translation is CASRTWGGMNTEAFF.

The gene calls are TRBV6-1 and TRBJ1-1, with 10 nucleotides matching TRBD1. The CDR3 runs 14 residues. The germline gives CDR1 MNHNS, CDR2 SASEGT. The V gene end was trimmed by 3 bases and the J gene end by 3 bases; junction bases not matched to a gene: 1. The CDR3 loop reads CASSEDRGDTEAFF. CDR3 DNA: TGTGCCAGCAGTGAGGACAGGGGGGACACTGAAGCTTTCTTT.

This clone was detected a few times. The chain has TRBV7-2 and TRBJ1-2; 10 positions agree with TRBD1. There are 16 residues in the CDR3. Germline V CDR1 and CDR2: SGHTA, FQGNSA. Trimming cost V 5 bases and J 3 bases; bases outside gene matches: 9. CDR3 region: CASSPDRGRIYYGYTF. The CDR3, as DNA: TGTGCCAGCAGCCCGGACAGGGGGAGGATTTACTATGGCTACACCTTC. Filled out from reference TRBV7-2 and TRBJ1-2, the complete variable domain reads GAGVSQSPSNKVTEKGKDVELRCDPISGHTALYWYRQSLGQGLEFLIYFQGNSAPDKSGLPSDRFSAERTGGSVSTLTIQRTQQEDSAVYLCASSPDRGRIYYGYTFGSGTRLTVV.

The rearrangement joins TRBV28 to TRBJ2-2, with 7 nucleotides matching TRBD2. The CDR3 is 17 amino acids. Germline CDR1 is MDHEN and CDR2 is SYDVKM. V gave up 5 bases and J gave up 2 bases; unmatched junction bases: 11. CDR3 in amino acids: CASSTRLATSNTGELFF. DNA for the CDR3: TGTGCCAGCAGTACCCGACTAGCTACCTCAAACACCGGGGAGCTGTTTTTT.

This clone was observed a single time. The chain couples TRBV11-2 to TRBJ2-1; 9 nucleotides line up with TRBD2. The CDR3 has 15 amino acids. V lost 5 bases to trimming and J lost 6 bases; unmatched junction nucleotides: 8. Germline CDR1 and CDR2: SGHAT and FQNNGV. CDR3 coding DNA: TGTGCCAGCAGCCGCATAGCGGGAGCCGGCAATGAGCAGTTCTTC. The encoded protein is CASSRIAGAGNEQFF.

Only one count was recorded for this clone. This rearrangement joins TRBV6-5 to TRBJ2-2; D gene unclear. This CDR3 is built from 15 residues. V lost 0 bases to trimming and J lost 2 bases, with 7 bases between them. Germline V gene sequence: CDR1 MNHEY, CDR2 SVGAGI. Here the CDR3 DNA reads TGTGCCAGCAGTTACTCAGGCGGAAACACCGGGGAGCTGTTTTTT. Residues: CASSYSGGNTGELFF.

V usage is TRBV5-4 and J usage is TRBJ2-3, with 10 nucleotides matching TRBD1. Losses at the gene ends were 3 bases for V and 4 bases for J; bases not matched to a gene: 5. The CDR3 totals 15 residues. Germline values: CDR1 SGHNT, CDR2 YYREEE (reference sequence). Written as DNA, the CDR3 is TGTGCCAGCAGCTATCCGGGACAGGGGTCAGATACGCAGTATTTT. This encodes CASSYPGQGSDTQYF.

The chain carries TRBV19 and TRBJ1-1; D is perhaps TRBD1 (5 bases). V was trimmed by 7 bases and J by 7 bases, leaving 28 bases between them. The CDR3 runs 17 residues. The germline V gene has CDR1 LNHDA and CDR2 SQIVND (reference sequence). This chain's CDR3 is CASTPRDLGASRSEAFF. The CDR3 DNA reads as TGTGCCAGTACTCCGCGGGATCTCGGGGCATCACGTAGTGAAGCTTTCTTT.

The CDR3 DNA is TGTGCCAGCAGCTTAAGGGACAGGGCCGGGGAGCTGTTTTTT. Amino acids: CASSLRDRAGELFF. The rearrangement joins TRBV7-2 to TRBJ2-2; 9 positions match TRBD1. The ends lost 2 bases at V and 6 bases at J; junction bases unmatched: 1. The CDR3 spans 14 residues. Germline V CDR1 and CDR2: SGHTA, FQGNSA.

V and J are TRBV11-2 and TRBJ1-5; 8 nucleotides agree with TRBD1. Germline loops: CDR1 SGHAT, CDR2 FQNNGV. V shed 4 bases and J 2 bases; nucleotides not matched to a gene: 4. The CDR3 spans 15 residues. The CDR3 nucleotides read TGTGCCAGCAGCTCAGGGGGCGCGGGCAATCAGCCCCAGCATTTT. It yields the protein CASSSGGAGNQPQHF.

CDR3 sequence: CASSLAFQGYTF. Here the CDR3 DNA reads TGCGCCAGCAGCTTGGCATTCCAGGGCTACACCTTC. The gene calls are TRBV5-1 and TRBJ1-2, with D unclear. Germline V gene data show CDR1 as SGHRS and CDR2 as YFSETQ. This CDR3 is 12 amino acids long. V dropped 0 bases and J dropped 8 bases, with 8 bases sitting between them.

This chain joins TRBV9 and TRBJ2-7; TRBD1 matches 8 bases. Germline-derived CDR1 and CDR2 are SGDLS and YYNGEE. The trim removed 4 bases at V and 0 bases at J, leaving 6 bases unmatched. This CDR3 is 15 amino acids long. The CDR3 is CASSPSTGVSYEQYF. In DNA, the CDR3 is TGTGCCAGCAGCCCATCGACAGGGGTCTCCTACGAGCAGTACTTC. Together with reference TRBV9 and TRBJ2-7, the CDR3 gives the full variable domain: DSGVTQTPKHLITATGQRVTLRCSPRSGDLSVYWYQQSLDQGLQFLIQYYNGEERAKGNILERFSAQQFPDLHSELNLSSLELGDSALYFCASSPSTGVSYEQYFGPGTRLTVT.

The chain couples TRBV6-5 to TRBJ2-1; possibly TRBD1 for D (6 bases). Trimming stripped 5 bases from V and 4 bases from J, with 9 bases between. Germline V gene data show CDR1 as MNHEY and CDR2 as SVGAGI. This CDR3 contains 13 residues. CDR3 protein: CASSRTVYNEQFF. The CDR3, as DNA: TGTGCCAGCAGTAGGACAGTATACAATGAGCAGTTCTTC.